The 30 T cell receptor beta chains listed next were all sequenced from one sample in a study of shared clonotypes between healthy human individuals. The assay was immunoSEQ multiplex PCR, and TCRdb's table has in-frame clones only and misses some. The repertoire holds 550,000 to 750,000 clones, with about 91% as singletons. CD8 cells regarded as naive lacked CD45RO, were positively chosen for CCR7, and omitted terminally differentiated effector memory CD45RA+ cells. The sample consisted of naive CD8+ T cells sorted from blood. These receptors originate from a man aged 25-45 years in good health.

The V gene is TRBV4-3, the J gene TRBJ2-5, with 9 bases fitting TRBD1. V gave up 3 bases and J gave up 4 bases; unmatched junction bases: 15. The germline gives CDR1 LGHNA, CDR2 YSLEER. The CDR3 covers 18 residues. The CDR3 region is CASSQFWQQGAPGETQYF. The DNA of the CDR3 is TGCGCCAGCAGCCAGTTTTGGCAACAGGGGGCGCCGGGAGAGACCCAGTACTTC.

This chain connects TRBV27 to TRBJ1-1; 7 bases are a match to TRBD1. The CDR3 is 14 residues long. Trimming at V came to 3 bases and at J to 1 base, leaving 2 bases not matched to a gene. Per the germline V gene, CDR1 is MNHEY and CDR2 is SMNVEV (reference sequence). The CDR3 DNA reads TGTGCCAGCAGTTTCGGGACAGCGAACACTGAAGCTTTCTTT. Protein product: CASSFGTANTEAFF.

This chain uses TRBV7-9 with TRBJ2-7, with D unresolved. CDR3 length: 13 residues. Trimming stripped 5 bases from V and 3 bases from J, with 11 bases between. Germline lookup yields CDR1 SEHNR and CDR2 FQNEAQ (reference sequence). The CDR3 here is CASSATDVYEQYF. Written as DNA, the CDR3 is TGTGCCAGCAGCGCCACGGACGTCTACGAGCAGTACTTC.

In this sample, this clone turned up once. The J gene is TRBJ2-7, the V gene TRBV5-8; 7 nucleotides match TRBD1. V lost 4 bases, J lost 2 bases, and 3 bases stayed unmatched. Germline CDR1 and CDR2: SGHTS and YDEGEE. The CDR3 is 13 amino acids. In nucleotides, the CDR3 is TGTGCCAGCAGCGATACAGGGGCCTACGAGCAGTACTTC. The encoded protein is CASSDTGAYEQYF.

The J gene is TRBJ2-7, the V gene TRBV7-9, with unresolved D. With 0 bases removed from V and 3 bases from J, the gap between germline ends came to 9 bases. From germline, CDR1 is SEHNR and CDR2 FQNEAQ (reference sequence). This CDR3 has 14 amino acids. The CDR3, as DNA: TGTGCCAGCAGCTTAGCGCTCAAGAACTACGAGCAGTACTTC. It specifies CASSLALKNYEQYF.

The chain recombines TRBV7-9 with TRBJ2-7; D perhaps matches TRBD1 (6 bases). Germline CDR1 reads SEHNR; CDR2 reads FQNEAQ (reference sequence). This CDR3 region has 14 residues. V was trimmed by 3 bases and J by 3 bases, leaving 12 bases between them. The CDR3, as DNA: TGTGCCAGCAGCTTTAAACAGGGAGACTACGAGCAGTACTTC. It is translated as CASSFKQGDYEQYF.

The gene calls are TRBV7-3 and TRBJ1-5; 7 bases match TRBD1. The CDR3 contains 14 residues. Per germline, CDR1 SGHTA and CDR2 FQGTGA. Trimming took 4 bases from V and 9 from J; bases not matched to a gene: 9. The CDR3 region has the DNA TGTGCCAGCAGCTCTTACAGGGGTCGCAGGCCCCAGCATTTT. Translation: CASSSYRGRRPQHF.

The chain is built from TRBV7-2 and TRBJ2-7; D possibly uses TRBD1 or TRBD2 (6 bases each). CDR1 is SGHTA, CDR2 FQGNSA, per germline. V was clipped by 5 bases and J by 1 base, with 12 bases between them. This CDR3 has 14 residues. DNA for the CDR3: TGTGCCAGCAGCAAAGGGGGGCCTTCCTACGAGCAGTACTTC. It is translated as CASSKGGPSYEQYF.

The chain employs TRBV19 and TRBJ2-2, with D possibly being TRBD1 (6 bases). This CDR3 contains 17 residues. CDR1 LNHDA and CDR2 SQIVND come from the germline V gene (reference sequence). With 6 bases removed from V and 7 bases from J, the gap between germline ends came to 24 bases. The CDR3 DNA sequence: TGTGCCAGTAGAAAACAAGCGCAGGGGTTCTCCATCGGGGAGCTGTTTTTT. Translation: CASRKQAQGFSIGELFF.

V usage is TRBV2 and J usage is TRBJ2-7; the D call may be TRBD1 or TRBD2 (5 bases each). The CDR3 contains 18 residues. In germline, CDR1 is SNHLY, CDR2 FYNNEI. V lost 3 bases, J lost 1 base, and 22 bases lay in between. The CDR3 sequence: CASSDLPPGRTNSYEQYF. CDR3 sequence (DNA): TGTGCCAGCAGTGATTTGCCCCCGGGGCGGACCAATTCCTACGAGCAGTACTTC.

The table lists this clone with a count of one. J is TRBJ2-1 and V is TRBV13, with TRBD2 as a possible D gene (5 bases). The germline V gene encodes CDR1 PRHDT and CDR2 FYEKMQ (reference sequence). V lost 1 base to trimming and J lost 8 bases, with 12 bases between them. This CDR3 has 14 amino acids. CDR3 nucleotides: TGTGCCAGCAGCTTAGTTGGCCACGGGGATGAGCAGTTCTTC. This codes for CASSLVGHGDEQFF.

The CDR3 coding sequence is TGTGCCAGCAGTTTGCCGACTAGACCCGGGGAGCTGTTTTTT. It codes for CASSLPTRPGELFF. The chain uses TRBV27 and TRBJ2-2; weak D call: TRBD2 (6 bases). Germline V CDR1 and CDR2: MNHEY, SMNVEV (reference sequence). The ends were cut back, 3 bases at V and 6 bases at J, with 11 bases in the middle. The CDR3 contains 14 residues.

This chain links TRBV15 with TRBJ1-2; maybe TRBD1 (5 bases). The germline V gene encodes CDR1 LNHNV and CDR2 YYDKDF (reference sequence). V gave up 5 bases and J gave up 2 bases, with 12 bases separating them. This CDR3 has 14 amino acids. This CDR3 reads CATSPWDGNYGYTF. CDR3 nucleotide sequence: TGTGCCACCAGCCCCTGGGACGGGAACTATGGCTACACCTTC.

In nucleotides, the CDR3 is TGTGCCAGCCACTCACCGGACAGGGTCCTTGGAGGCTACACCTTC. It yields the protein CASHSPDRVLGGYTF. This chain links TRBV27 with TRBJ1-2, with 8 bases aligning to TRBD1. The junction had 16 bases not matched to a gene; V was cut back by 8 bases and J by 8 bases. Germline V gives CDR1 MNHEY, CDR2 SMNVEV (reference sequence). The CDR3 loop spans 15 amino acids.

The chain recombines TRBV5-1 with TRBJ2-2, with 7 bases aligning to TRBD2. V shed 3 bases and J 3 bases; nucleotides not matched to a gene: 14. This CDR3 is 18 amino acids long. Germline V CDR1 and CDR2: SGHRS, YFSETQ. As DNA, the CDR3 is TGCGCCAGCAGCTCACCGATCGGGCGGGAGTGGGACACCGGGGAGCTGTTTTTT. It specifies CASSSPIGREWDTGELFF. The full variable domain, rest sourced from reference TRBV5-1 and TRBJ2-2, is KAGVTQTPRYLIKTRGQQVTLSCSPISGHRSVSWYQQTPGQGLQFLFEYFSETQRNKGNFPGRFSGRQFSNSRSEMNVSTLELGDSALYLCASSSPIGREWDTGELFFGEGSRLTVL.

The CDR3 protein is CASSRGYNQPQHF. The DNA for the CDR3 is TGTGCCAGCAGTAGGGGATACAATCAGCCCCAGCATTTT. The J gene is TRBJ1-5, the V gene TRBV28; TRBD1 might be the D (5 bases). This CDR3 contains 13 residues. V lost 5 bases and J lost 3, with 8 bases in between. Germline assignment: CDR1 MDHEN and CDR2 SYDVKM.

This clone showed up just once. The genes are TRBV28 and TRBJ2-7; 7 bases line up with TRBD1. V trimming: 5 bases; J trimming: 2 bases; junction bases outside the gene matches: 15. The CDR3 sequence is 17 residues long. Germline values: CDR1 MDHEN, CDR2 SYDVKM. In DNA form, the CDR3 reads TGTGCCAGCAGTACCCCAACGCGAAAACAGGGGACCTACGAGCAGTACTTC. Its protein is CASSTPTRKQGTYEQYF.

The chain carries TRBV2 and TRBJ2-1; D not resolved. Trimming left V 7 bases short and J 9 bases short, with 16 bases between. Germline assignment: CDR1 SNHLY and CDR2 FYNNEI. This CDR3 contains 13 residues. The CDR3 loop reads CASTSPPVLEQFF. The CDR3 nucleotides are TGTGCCAGCACCTCTCCGCCGGTGCTTGAGCAGTTCTTC.

The genes are TRBV2 and TRBJ2-4; TRBD1 might be the D (6 bases). Germline assignment: CDR1 SNHLY and CDR2 FYNNEI. CDR3 length: 11 residues. Trimming removed 11 bases from V and 10 bases from J, with 15 bases in between. This chain's CDR3 is CAVRDTHIQYF. CDR3 DNA: TGTGCCGTTCGGGACACTCATATTCAGTACTTC.

A note on this clone: The same CDR3 is also encoded by other DNA sequences in this sample. This chain uses TRBV11-2 with TRBJ1-1; D not certain. Germline V gene sequence: CDR1 SGHAT, CDR2 FQNNGV. The CDR3 spans 11 residues. Trimming pared 9 bases from V and 1 base from J, leaving 6 bases between. DNA of the CDR3: TGTGCCAGTTCCTCGAACACTGAAGCTTTCTTT. Protein sequence: CASSSNTEAFF.

The chain has TRBV7-7 and TRBJ2-5; TRBD1 or TRBD2 may be the D gene (5 bases each). CDR1 and CDR2 (germline): SSHAT, FNYEAQ (reference sequence). The V and J ends lost 5 bases and 1 base respectively, with 20 bases between them. The CDR3 contains 17 residues. The DNA of the CDR3 is TGTGCCAGCAGCCCCCAGGGACCCGGCGTCGTCCAAGAGACCCAGTACTTC. This encodes CASSPQGPGVVQETQYF.

The chain couples TRBV7-2 to TRBJ2-1, with D possibly matching TRBD2 (5 bases). Germline CDR1 and CDR2: SGHTA and FQGNSA. The CDR3 runs to 15 residues. Deletions cut 5 bases from V and 5 bases from J, with 16 bases between. CDR3 residues: CASSGRQWRDNEQFF. The DNA for the CDR3 is TGTGCCAGCAGCGGACGGCAGTGGCGGGACAATGAGCAGTTCTTC.

The V gene is TRBV9, the J gene TRBJ2-1; D gene uncertain. Germline V CDR1 and CDR2: SGDLS, YYNGEE. V was cut by 0 bases and J by 6 bases, with 10 bases left in between. The CDR3 runs to 14 residues. CDR3 region: CASSVVEATNEQFF. The CDR3 coding sequence is TGTGCCAGCAGCGTAGTTGAGGCAACCAATGAGCAGTTCTTC. The entire variable domain, with the rest obtained from reference TRBV9 and TRBJ2-1, is as follows: DSGVTQTPKHLITATGQRVTLRCSPRSGDLSVYWYQQSLDQGLQFLIQYYNGEERAKGNILERFSAQQFPDLHSELNLSSLELGDSALYFCASSVVEATNEQFFGPGTRLTVL.

CDR3 sequence (DNA): TGCAGCGTTGAGGGACTAGCCAAAAGGGAGAATGAGCAGTTCTTC. Protein product: CSVEGLAKRENEQFF. J is TRBJ2-1 and V is TRBV29-1; TRBD2 matches at 9 bases. Germline CDR1 and CDR2: SQVTM and ANQGSEA. V shed 3 bases, J shed 7 bases, and the junction held 10 bases outside the gene matches. The CDR3 spans 15 residues.

V usage is TRBV6-5 and J usage is TRBJ2-7, with TRBD1 as a possible D gene (6 bases). CDR1 and CDR2 from the germline V gene are MNHEY and SVGAGI. Deletions cut 0 bases from V and 4 bases from J, with 16 bases between. This CDR3 has 16 amino acids. CDR3 bases: TGTGCCAGCAGTTACTCGAATCGCTGGGGGCTATACGAGCAGTACTTC. This gives the protein CASSYSNRWGLYEQYF.

The chain is built from TRBV5-8 and TRBJ2-7, with 8 bases aligning to TRBD2. CDR1 and CDR2 (germline): SGHTS, YDEGEE. This CDR3 is built from 16 residues. J was trimmed by 3 bases and V by 3 bases; bases with no gene match: 11. The CDR3 coding sequence is TGTGCCAGCAGCTCCCGAGTGGTAGCGGGAAACTACGAGCAGTACTTC. Its translation: CASSSRVVAGNYEQYF.

This chain links TRBV5-6 with TRBJ2-7; TRBD2 matches at 12 bases. The CDR3 sequence is 15 residues long. The germline gives CDR1 SGHDT, CDR2 YYEEEE. After removal of 4 bases from V and 0 bases from J, the junction contained 2 bases not matched to a gene. This CDR3 reads CASSLTSGSSYEQYF. CDR3 DNA sequence: TGTGCCAGCAGCCTGACTAGCGGGAGCTCCTACGAGCAGTACTTC.

This clone was seen only once. The chain combines TRBV19 with TRBJ2-1, with TRBD2 matching over 11 bases. Germline V lookup: CDR1 LNHDA, CDR2 SQIVND (reference sequence). V lost 4 bases and J lost 9; bases outside the gene matches: 11. This CDR3 is built from 16 residues. The CDR3 reads CASSSIVAGGPGEQFF. CDR3 DNA sequence: TGTGCCAGTAGTAGTATTGTAGCGGGAGGGCCCGGTGAGCAGTTCTTC.

V is TRBV27 and J is TRBJ2-5; TRBD1 is a possible D gene (5 bases). The CDR3 consists of 14 residues. V was clipped by 2 bases and J by 7 bases, with 14 bases between them. The germline V gene encodes CDR1 MNHEY and CDR2 SMNVEV (reference sequence). The CDR3 nucleotides are TGTGCCAGCAGTTTAAGGCAGGGTTTTGGGACCCAGTACTTC. It is translated as CASSLRQGFGTQYF.

Comment on this clone: Additional DNA sequences in this sample encode the identical CDR3. The chain combines TRBV18 with TRBJ2-5; TRBD1 agrees at 7 bases. V lost 3 bases and J lost 1; bases outside the gene matches: 2. The CDR3 is made up of 14 amino acids. CDR1 KGHSH and CDR2 LQKENI come from the germline V gene. CDR3 region: CASSPRDSQETQYF. DNA for the CDR3: TGTGCCAGCTCACCTAGGGACAGCCAAGAGACCCAGTACTTC. The full variable domain, rest sourced from reference TRBV18 and TRBJ2-5, is NAGVMQNPRHLVRRRGQEARLRCSPMKGHSHVYWYRQLPEEGLKFMVYLQKENIIDESGMPKERFSAEFPKEGPSILRIQQVVRGDSAAYFCASSPRDSQETQYFGPGTRLLVL.